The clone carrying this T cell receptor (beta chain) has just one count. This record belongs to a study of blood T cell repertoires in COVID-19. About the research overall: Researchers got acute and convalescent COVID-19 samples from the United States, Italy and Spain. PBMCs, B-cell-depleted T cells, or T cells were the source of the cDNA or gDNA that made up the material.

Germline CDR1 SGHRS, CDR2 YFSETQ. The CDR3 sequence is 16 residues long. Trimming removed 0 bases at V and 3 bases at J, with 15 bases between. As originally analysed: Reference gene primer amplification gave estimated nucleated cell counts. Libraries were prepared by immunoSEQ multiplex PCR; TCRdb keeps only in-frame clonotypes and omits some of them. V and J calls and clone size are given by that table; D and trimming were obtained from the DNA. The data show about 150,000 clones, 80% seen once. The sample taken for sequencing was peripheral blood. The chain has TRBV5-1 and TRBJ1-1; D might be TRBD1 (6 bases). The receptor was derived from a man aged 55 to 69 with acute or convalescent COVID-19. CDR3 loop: CASSLGHAGAHTEAFF. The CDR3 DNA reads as TGCGCCAGCAGCTTGGGTCATGCAGGGGCTCACACTGAAGCTTTCTTT.